This TCR beta chain is drawn from a study of Ad26.COV2.S vaccination and SARS-CoV-2 variants. Study summary: COV1001, an Ad26.COV2.S trial, supplied this vaccine-arm donor.

Note on this clone: Its antigen is unidentified.

TCRdb's table, derived via immunoSEQ multiplex PCR, lists solely in-frame clones and lacks some. The sample yields 400,000 or so clones, about nine tenths seen once. Regarding treatment: 15 to 20 received Ad26.COV2.S at low or high dose, single or two shots; several received placebo; per-sample allocation not given. Day 63 after the first injection of vaccine or placebo was the sampling time. Immunization relied on an Ad26 vector, which expressed Wuhan-strain SARS-CoV-2 spike. Regarding the study as a whole: Vaccinees displayed broader spike-specific TCR repertoires than placebo recipients.

The receptor's source is a person aged 18 to 59 who received the Ad26.COV2.S COVID-19 vaccine or a placebo. Sequenced material: peripheral blood, taken in a trial of Ad26.COV2.S vaccine versus placebo.

The chain's CDR3 is CASSLSGGPIGELFF. The DNA of the CDR3 is TGTGCCAGCAGCTTATCGGGGGGGCCTATCGGGGAGCTGTTTTTT. This sequence joins TRBV7-6 and TRBJ2-2; 8 bases fit TRBD2. The germline V gene encodes CDR1 SGHVS and CDR2 FNYEAQ. V shed 2 bases and J 7 bases; nucleotides not matched to a gene: 6. This CDR3 is 15 amino acids long.